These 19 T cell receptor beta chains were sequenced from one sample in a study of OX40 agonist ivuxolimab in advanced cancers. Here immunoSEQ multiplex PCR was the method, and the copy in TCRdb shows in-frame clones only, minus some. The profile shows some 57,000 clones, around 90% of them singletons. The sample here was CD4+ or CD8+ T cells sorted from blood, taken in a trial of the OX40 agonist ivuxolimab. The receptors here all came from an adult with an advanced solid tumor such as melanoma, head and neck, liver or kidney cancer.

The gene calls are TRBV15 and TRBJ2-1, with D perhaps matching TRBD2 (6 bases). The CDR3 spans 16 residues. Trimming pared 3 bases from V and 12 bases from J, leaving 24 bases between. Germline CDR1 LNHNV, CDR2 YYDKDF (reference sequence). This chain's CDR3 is CATSRAARDSAVRQFF. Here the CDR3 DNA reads TGTGCCACCAGCAGGGCTGCCCGGGACTCCGCAGTTCGGCAGTTCTTC. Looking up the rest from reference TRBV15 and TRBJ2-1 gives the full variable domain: DAMVIQNPRYQVTQFGKPVTLSCSQTLNHNVMYWYQQKSSQAPKLLFHYYDKDFNNEADTPDNFQSRRPNTSFCFLDIRSPGLGDTAMYLCATSRAARDSAVRQFFGPGTRLTVL.

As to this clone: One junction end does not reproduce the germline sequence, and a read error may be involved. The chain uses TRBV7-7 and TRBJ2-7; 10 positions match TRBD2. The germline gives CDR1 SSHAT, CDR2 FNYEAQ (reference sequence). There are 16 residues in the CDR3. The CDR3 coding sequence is TGTGCTAGCAGCTTCGGGCTAGCGGGAGACCTCTACGAGCAGTACTTC. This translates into CASSFGLAGDLYEQYF.

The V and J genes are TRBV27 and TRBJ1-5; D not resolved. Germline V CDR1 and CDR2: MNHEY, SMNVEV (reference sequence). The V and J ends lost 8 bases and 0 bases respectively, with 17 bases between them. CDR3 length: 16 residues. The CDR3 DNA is TGTGCCAGCGGGTTGAGGAATCCCAATAGCAATCAGCCCCAGCATTTT. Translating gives CASGLRNPNSNQPQHF.

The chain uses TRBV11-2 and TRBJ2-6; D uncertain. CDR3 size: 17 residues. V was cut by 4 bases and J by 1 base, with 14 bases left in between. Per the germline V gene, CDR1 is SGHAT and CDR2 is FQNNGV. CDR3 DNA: TGTGCCAGCAGCTACCTGCCCGGGCAGTCTGGGGCCAACGTCCTGACTTTC. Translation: CASSYLPGQSGANVLTF.

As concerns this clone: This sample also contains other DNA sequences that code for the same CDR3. The CDR3 spells CASSFKETQYF. The DNA of the CDR3 is TGTGCCAGCAGTTTCAAAGAGACCCAGTACTTC. This chain connects TRBV28 to TRBJ2-5, with D uncertain. The CDR3 sequence is 11 residues long. The germline V and J ends were trimmed by 3 bases and 3 bases, with 2 bases remaining between them. Per germline, CDR1 MDHEN and CDR2 SYDVKM.

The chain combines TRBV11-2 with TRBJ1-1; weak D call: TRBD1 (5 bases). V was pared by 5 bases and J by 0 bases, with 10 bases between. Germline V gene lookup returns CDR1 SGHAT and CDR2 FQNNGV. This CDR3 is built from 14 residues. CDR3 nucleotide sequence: TGTGCCAGCAGCGTGGGACGGGTGAACACTGAAGCTTTCTTT. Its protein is CASSVGRVNTEAFF.

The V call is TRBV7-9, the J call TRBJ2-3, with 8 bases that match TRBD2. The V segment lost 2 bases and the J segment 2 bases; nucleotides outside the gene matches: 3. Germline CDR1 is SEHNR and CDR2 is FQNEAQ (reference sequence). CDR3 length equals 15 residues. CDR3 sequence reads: CASSLTSGYTDTQYF. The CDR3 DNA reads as TGTGCCAGCAGCTTAACTAGCGGATACACAGATACGCAGTATTTT.

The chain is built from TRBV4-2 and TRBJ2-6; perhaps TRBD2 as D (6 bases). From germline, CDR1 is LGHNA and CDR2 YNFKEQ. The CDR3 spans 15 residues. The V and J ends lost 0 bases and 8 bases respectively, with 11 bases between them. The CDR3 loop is CASSQEVRGSNVLTF. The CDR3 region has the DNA TGTGCCAGCAGCCAAGAAGTGCGGGGTTCCAACGTCCTGACTTTC.

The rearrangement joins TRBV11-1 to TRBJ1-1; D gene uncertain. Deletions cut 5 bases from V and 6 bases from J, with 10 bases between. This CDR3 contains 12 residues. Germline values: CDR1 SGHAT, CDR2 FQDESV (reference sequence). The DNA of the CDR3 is TGTGCCAGCAGCCCCCTAGGTTCTGAAGCTTTCTTT. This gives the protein CASSPLGSEAFF.

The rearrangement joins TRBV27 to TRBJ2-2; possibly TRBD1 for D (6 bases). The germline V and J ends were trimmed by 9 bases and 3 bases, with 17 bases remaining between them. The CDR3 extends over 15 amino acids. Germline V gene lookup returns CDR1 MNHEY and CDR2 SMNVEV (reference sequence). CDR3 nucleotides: TGTGCCAGTTCTAACAGGGCCTTCGACACCGGGGAGCTGTTTTTT. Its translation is CASSNRAFDTGELFF.

The CDR3 region is CASSEREGAGGNTIYF. CDR3 DNA: TGTGCCAGCAGTGAAAGGGAGGGGGCAGGAGGAAACACCATATATTTT. V is TRBV2 and J is TRBJ1-3; 7 nucleotides agree with TRBD1. Germline V gene lookup returns CDR1 SNHLY and CDR2 FYNNEI. The CDR3 is made up of 16 amino acids. V lost 2 bases, J lost 4 bases, and 8 bases stayed unmatched.

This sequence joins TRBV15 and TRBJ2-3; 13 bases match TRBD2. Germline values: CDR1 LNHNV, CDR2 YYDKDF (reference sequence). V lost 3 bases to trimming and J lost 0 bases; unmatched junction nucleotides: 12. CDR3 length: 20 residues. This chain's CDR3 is CATSSNTGLAGVASTDTQYF. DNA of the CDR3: TGTGCCACCAGCAGCAACACCGGACTAGCGGGAGTCGCTAGCACAGATACGCAGTATTTT.

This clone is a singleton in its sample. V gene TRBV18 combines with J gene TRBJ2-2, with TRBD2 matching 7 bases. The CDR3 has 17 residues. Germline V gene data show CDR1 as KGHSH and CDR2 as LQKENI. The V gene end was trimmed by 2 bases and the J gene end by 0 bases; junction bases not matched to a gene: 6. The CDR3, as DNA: TGTGCCAGCTCACCAGTTCGCGGGAGTACGAACACCGGGGAGCTGTTTTTT. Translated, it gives CASSPVRGSTNTGELFF.

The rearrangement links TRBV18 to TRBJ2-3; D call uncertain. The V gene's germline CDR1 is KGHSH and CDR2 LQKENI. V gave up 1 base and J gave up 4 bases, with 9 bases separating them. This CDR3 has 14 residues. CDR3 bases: TGTGCCAGCTCACCACTTGACTCGGCAGATACGCAGTATTTT. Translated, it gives CASSPLDSADTQYF.

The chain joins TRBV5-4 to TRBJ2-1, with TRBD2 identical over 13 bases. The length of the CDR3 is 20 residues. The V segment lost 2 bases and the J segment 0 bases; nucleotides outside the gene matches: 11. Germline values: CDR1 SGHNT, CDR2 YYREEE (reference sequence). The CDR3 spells CASSFPGLAGHESSYNEQFF. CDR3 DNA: TGTGCCAGCAGCTTCCCGGGACTAGCGGGACACGAGAGCTCCTACAATGAGCAGTTCTTC.

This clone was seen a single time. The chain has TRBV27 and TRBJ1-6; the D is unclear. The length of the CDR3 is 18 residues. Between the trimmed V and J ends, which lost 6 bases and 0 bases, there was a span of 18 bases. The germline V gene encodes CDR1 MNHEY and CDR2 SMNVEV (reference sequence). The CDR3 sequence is CASRSGPFGSSYNSPLHF. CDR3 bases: TGTGCCAGCAGATCCGGGCCTTTTGGAAGCTCCTATAATTCACCCCTCCACTTT.

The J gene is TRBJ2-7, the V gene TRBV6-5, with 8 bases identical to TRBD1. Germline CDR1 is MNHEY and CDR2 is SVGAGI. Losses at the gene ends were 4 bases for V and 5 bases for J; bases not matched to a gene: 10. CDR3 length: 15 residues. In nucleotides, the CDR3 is TGTGCCAGCAGTTTGGACAGGGCTAGTGATGACGAGCAGTACTTC. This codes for CASSLDRASDDEQYF.

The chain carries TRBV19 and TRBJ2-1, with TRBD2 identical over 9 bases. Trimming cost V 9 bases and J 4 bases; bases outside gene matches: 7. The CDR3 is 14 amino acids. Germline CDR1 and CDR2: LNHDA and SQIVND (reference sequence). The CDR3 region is CASALAGRYNEQFF. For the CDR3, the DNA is TGTGCCAGCGCACTAGCGGGTAGATACAATGAGCAGTTCTTC.

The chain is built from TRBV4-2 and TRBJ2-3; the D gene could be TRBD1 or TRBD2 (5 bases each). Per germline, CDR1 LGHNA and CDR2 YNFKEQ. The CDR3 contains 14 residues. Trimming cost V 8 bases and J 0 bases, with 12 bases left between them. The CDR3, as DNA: TGTGCCAGCTCCCAAGGGGAGAGCACAGATACGCAGTATTTT. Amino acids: CASSQGESTDTQYF.